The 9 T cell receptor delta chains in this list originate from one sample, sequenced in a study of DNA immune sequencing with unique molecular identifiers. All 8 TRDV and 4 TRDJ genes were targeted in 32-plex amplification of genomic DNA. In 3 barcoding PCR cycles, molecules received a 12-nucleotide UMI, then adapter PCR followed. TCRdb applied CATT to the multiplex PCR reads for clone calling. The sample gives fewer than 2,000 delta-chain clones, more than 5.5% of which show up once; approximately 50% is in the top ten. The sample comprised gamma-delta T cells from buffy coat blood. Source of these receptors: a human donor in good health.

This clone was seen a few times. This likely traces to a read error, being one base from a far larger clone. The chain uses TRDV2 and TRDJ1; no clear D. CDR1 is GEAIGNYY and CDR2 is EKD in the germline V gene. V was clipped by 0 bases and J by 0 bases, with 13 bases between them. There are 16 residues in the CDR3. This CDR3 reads CACDTVVVMYTDKLIF. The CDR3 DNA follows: TGTGCCTGTGACACCGTGGTGGTCATGTACACCGATAAACTCATCTTT.

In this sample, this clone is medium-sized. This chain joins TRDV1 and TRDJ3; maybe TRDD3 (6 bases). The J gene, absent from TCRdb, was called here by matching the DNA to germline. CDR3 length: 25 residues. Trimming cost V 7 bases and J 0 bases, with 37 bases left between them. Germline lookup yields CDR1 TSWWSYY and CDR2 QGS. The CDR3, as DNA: TGTGCTCTTGCCCTCCCCGGGATTAATGTACTTTTGGGGGGTACGGGCTCCTGGGACACCCGACAGATGTTTTTC. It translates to CALALPGINVLLGGTGSWDTRQMFF.

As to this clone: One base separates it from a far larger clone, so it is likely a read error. The chain's CDR3 is CACDTLFIAGGYQGDKLIF. The DNA for the CDR3 is TGTGCCTGTGACACCCTGTTTATTGCCGGGGGATACCAAGGCGATAAACTCATCTTT. The genes are TRDV2 and TRDJ1, with 9 bases lining up with TRDD3. Losses at the gene ends were 0 bases for V and 4 bases for J; bases not matched to a gene: 17. From germline, CDR1 is GEAIGNYY and CDR2 EKD. CDR3 length: 19 amino acids.

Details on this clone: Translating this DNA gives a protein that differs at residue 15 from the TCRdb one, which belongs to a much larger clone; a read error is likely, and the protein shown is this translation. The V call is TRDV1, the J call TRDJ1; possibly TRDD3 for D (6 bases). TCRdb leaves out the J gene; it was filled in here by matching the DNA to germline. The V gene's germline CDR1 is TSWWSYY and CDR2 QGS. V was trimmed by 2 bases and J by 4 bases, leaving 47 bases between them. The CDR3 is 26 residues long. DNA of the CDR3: TGTGCTCTTGGGGAATCGGCCCCCTACCACCCCCCTCACTGGGCGATACGCGGCATACCTCTCGATAAACTCATCTTT. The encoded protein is CALGESAPYHPPHWAIRGIPLDKLIF.

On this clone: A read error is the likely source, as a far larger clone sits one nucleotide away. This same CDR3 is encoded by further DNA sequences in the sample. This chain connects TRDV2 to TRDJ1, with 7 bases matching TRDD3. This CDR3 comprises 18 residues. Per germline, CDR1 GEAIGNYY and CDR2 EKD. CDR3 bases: TGTGCCTGTGACCCGGTACTGGGGACTCTTCCCTACACCGATAAACTCATATTT. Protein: CACDPVLGTLPYTDKLIF.

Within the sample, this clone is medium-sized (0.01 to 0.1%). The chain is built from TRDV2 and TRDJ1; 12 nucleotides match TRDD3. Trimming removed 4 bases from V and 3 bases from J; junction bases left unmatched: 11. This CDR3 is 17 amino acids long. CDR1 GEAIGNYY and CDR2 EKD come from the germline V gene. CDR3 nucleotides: TGTGCCTGTGATTCCGTACTGGGGGATACTCGTTCCGATAAACTCATCTTT. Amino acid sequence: CACDSVLGDTRSDKLIF.

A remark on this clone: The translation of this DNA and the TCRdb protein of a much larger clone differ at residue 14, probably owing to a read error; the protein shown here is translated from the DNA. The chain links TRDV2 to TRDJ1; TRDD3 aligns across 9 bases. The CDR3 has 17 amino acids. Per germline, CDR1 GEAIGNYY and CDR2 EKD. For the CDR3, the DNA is TGTGCCTGTTTACCTCTGGGGGATTCTAAAAACACCGATAGACTCATCTTT. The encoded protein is CACLPLGDSKNTDRLIF.

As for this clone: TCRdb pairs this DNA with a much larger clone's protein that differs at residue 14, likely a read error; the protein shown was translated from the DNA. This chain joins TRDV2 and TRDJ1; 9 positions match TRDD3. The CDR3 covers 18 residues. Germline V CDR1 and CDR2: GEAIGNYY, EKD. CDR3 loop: CACDPVTGGETDTVKLIF. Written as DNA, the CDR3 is TGTGCCTGTGACCCGGTTACTGGGGGAGAGACAGACACCGTTAAACTCATCTTT.

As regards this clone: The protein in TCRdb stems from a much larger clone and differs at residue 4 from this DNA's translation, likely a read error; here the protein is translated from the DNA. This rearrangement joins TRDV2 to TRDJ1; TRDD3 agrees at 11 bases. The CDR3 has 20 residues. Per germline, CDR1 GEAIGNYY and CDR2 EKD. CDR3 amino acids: CACNTVALGDTSLDTDKLIF. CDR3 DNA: TGTGCCTGTAACACCGTAGCGCTGGGGGATACCTCCCTGGACACCGATAAACTCATCTTT.